Below, one T cell receptor (beta chain) is given with its context. Specified time point: inflamed ileum from the surgical specimen. The entry originates in a study of T cell repertoires in ileal Crohn's disease. The germline V and J ends were trimmed by 1 base and 7 bases, with 16 bases remaining between them. The CDR3 totals 15 residues. The germline gives CDR1 SGHAT, CDR2 FQNNGV. Libraries were prepared by immunoSEQ multiplex PCR; TCRdb keeps only in-frame clonotypes and omits some of them. The data contain some 7,000 clones, approximately 82% of them singletons. The clonotype comes from an adult with Crohn's disease. The sequenced sample consisted of ileal tissue. The chain recombines TRBV11-2 with TRBJ1-2; the D is unclear. CDR3 nucleotide sequence: TGTGCCAGCAGCTTAGCCACCCGTGATCCGACTGGCTACACCTTC. It encodes CASSLATRDPTGYTF.